This TCR beta chain appears in the sequencing data of a study of T cells after yellow fever vaccination. Study results and limitations: Re-detected after boosting: most primary clones, around 97% of CD4 and over 80% of CD8. Weaker, the secondary response had a peak occurring faster, on day 5 versus 15. The appearance of a small share of clonotypes in both CD4 and CD8 compartments was observed.

Generation of TCR cDNA used 5'RACE template switching (which added a universal primer site and UMIs). Via MiXCR, TCRdb re-called the 5' RACE reads, giving one row per CDR3 protein. This sample has about 47,000 distinct CDR3 sequences, with around 7% found just once. This clonotype was counted ten times or more. Antigen specificity is unknown. Germline assignment: CDR1 LGHDT and CDR2 YNNKEL (reference sequence). The length of the CDR3 is 13 residues. Trimming took off 1 base at V and 6 bases at J, with 6 bases between the two ends. The chain is built from TRBV3-1 and TRBJ2-2, with a possible D match to TRBD1 (6 bases). This clonotype was obtained from a man between 18 and 35 years old who received the YFV17D yellow fever vaccine. The starting material was CD8+ T cells sorted from PBMCs, obtained more than 13 days after the first yellow fever vaccination. CDR3 in DNA: TGTGCCAGCAGCCAAGCAGGGGCCGGGGAGCTGTTTTTT. Translating gives CASSQAGAGELFF.